This is a list of T cell receptor beta chains from one sample in a study of cytomegalovirus exposure and HLA in healthy donors. The data were produced by immunoSEQ multiplex PCR, yet TCRdb's version contains in-frame clones alone and is incomplete. The table has 110,000 or so clones, 82% seen once. The sample was PBMCs. The receptors were gathered from a woman younger than 35 in good health and CMV-seronegative. Both conserved end residues are part of each CDR3. Fields, in order: D gene, V gene, J gene, CDR3 protein. A D gene is named only where the DNA matches it firmly.

TRBD1	TRBV6-5	TRBJ1-2	CASSFLPGGLAGYTF
TRBD1	TRBV6-5	TRBJ1-5	CASKRFDRGNQPQHF
.	TRBV9	TRBJ2-3	CASSVSSESTDTQYF
TRBD2	TRBV9	TRBJ2-7	CASSPGGEQSEQYF
TRBD1	TRBV5-1	TRBJ1-1	CASSWTGPMNTEAFF
.	TRBV5-4	TRBJ2-3	CASTLAQIPGLGADTQYF
.	TRBV11-1	TRBJ2-7	CASSSRGAPKEQYF
TRBD2	TRBV19	TRBJ2-1	CATTSGGFLNEQFF
TRBD1	TRBV19	TRBJ1-6	CASSPGQRSYNSPLHF
TRBD2	TRBV12-5	TRBJ2-7	CASGLVEVAGGAHEQYF
.	TRBV19	TRBJ1-2	CASTSELRAGGYTF
TRBD1	TRBV6-5	TRBJ2-2	CASSLRTGTTGELFF
TRBD1	TRBV11-3	TRBJ2-7	CASSSRQGSGEQYF
TRBD1	TRBV4-3	TRBJ1-2	CASSQEQGWKGGYTF
TRBD1	TRBV5-4	TRBJ2-1	CASSSDRGWVNEQFF
.	TRBV7-8	TRBJ1-5	CASSPGRAGGNQPQHF